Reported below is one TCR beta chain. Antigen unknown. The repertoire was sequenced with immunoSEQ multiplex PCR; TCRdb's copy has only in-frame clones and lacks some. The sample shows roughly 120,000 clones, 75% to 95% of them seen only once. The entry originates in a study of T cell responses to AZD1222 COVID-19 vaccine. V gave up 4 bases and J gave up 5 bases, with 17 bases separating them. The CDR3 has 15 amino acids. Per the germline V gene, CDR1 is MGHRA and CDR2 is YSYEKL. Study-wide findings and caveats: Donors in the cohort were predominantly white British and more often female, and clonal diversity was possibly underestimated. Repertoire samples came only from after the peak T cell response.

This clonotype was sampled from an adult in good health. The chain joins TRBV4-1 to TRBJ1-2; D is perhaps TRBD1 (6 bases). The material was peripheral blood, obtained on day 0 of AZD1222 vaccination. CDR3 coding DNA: TGCGCCAGCAGCCTAGAAACCGGGACACCGTATGGCTACACCTTC. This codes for CASSLETGTPYGYTF.